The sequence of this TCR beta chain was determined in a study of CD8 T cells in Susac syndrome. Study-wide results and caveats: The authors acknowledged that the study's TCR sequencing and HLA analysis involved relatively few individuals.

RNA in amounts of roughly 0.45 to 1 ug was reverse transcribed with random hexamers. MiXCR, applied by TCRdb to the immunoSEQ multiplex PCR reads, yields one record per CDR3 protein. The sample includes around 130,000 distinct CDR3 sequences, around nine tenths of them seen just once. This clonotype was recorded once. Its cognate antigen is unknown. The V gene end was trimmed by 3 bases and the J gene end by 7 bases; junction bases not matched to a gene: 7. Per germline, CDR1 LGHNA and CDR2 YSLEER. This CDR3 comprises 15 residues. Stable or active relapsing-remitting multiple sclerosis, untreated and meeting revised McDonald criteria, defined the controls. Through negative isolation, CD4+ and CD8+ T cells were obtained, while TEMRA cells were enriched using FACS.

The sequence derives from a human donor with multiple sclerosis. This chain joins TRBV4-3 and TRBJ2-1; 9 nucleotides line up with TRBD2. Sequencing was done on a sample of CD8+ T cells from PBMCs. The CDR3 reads CASSQVAGALNEQFF. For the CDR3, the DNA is TGCGCCAGCAGCCAGGTAGCGGGAGCATTAAATGAGCAGTTCTTC.